This T cell receptor beta chain was documented in a study of T cells expressing NK-cell markers. Germline V gives CDR1 MNHNS, CDR2 SASEGT. CDR3 size: 13 residues. From the 5' RACE reads, TCRdb lists one entry per CDR3 protein and no DNA. Recorded for this sample: about 460,000 distinct CDR3 sequences. Sample: blood T cells: a sorted CD56 or NKG2C T cell subset, CD4+ or CD8+ T cells, or bulk PBMC T cells (not recorded which). The TCR comes from a woman aged 45 to 65 in good health. The V call is TRBV6-1, the J call TRBJ2-2; the D call of TRBD2 rests on TCRdb alone, since no DNA is present to check it. The CDR3 spells CASKPAGAGELFF.